The 12 T cell receptor beta chains given below trace back to one sample, sequenced in a study of blood T cell repertoires in COVID-19. Only in-frame clones appear in the TCRdb table, and some are missing; sequencing was by immunoSEQ multiplex PCR. The table lists around 100,000 clones, approximately 84% of them singletons, with around 2% in the top ten. The sample was peripheral blood. The receptors shown here come from a human donor in a cohort sampled during active COVID-19.

The chain uses TRBV6-6 and TRBJ2-7; D not certain. Per the germline V gene, CDR1 is MNHNY and CDR2 is SVGAGI (reference sequence). The CDR3 has 14 residues. V was trimmed by 4 bases and J by 0 bases, leaving 10 bases between them. The CDR3 DNA is TGTGCCAGCAGTTTTACCGGGTCCTCCTACGAGCAGTACTTC. Protein sequence: CASSFTGSSYEQYF.

The J gene is TRBJ1-1, the V gene TRBV30, with TRBD1 matching 9 bases. From germline, CDR1 is GTSNPN and CDR2 SVGIG (reference sequence). J lost 5 bases, V lost 3 bases, and 7 bases had no gene match. The CDR3 totals 14 residues. CDR3 in DNA: TGTGCCTGGAGAGCCGGGACAGGGTATACTGAAGCTTTCTTT. Residues: CAWRAGTGYTEAFF. The variable domain in full, completed from reference TRBV30 and TRBJ1-1, reads SQTIHQWPATLVQPVGSPLSLECTVEGTSNPNLYWYRQAAGRGLQLLFYSVGIGQISSEVPQNLSASRPQDRQFILSSKKLLLSDSGFYLCAWRAGTGYTEAFFGQGTRLTVV.

CDR3 DNA sequence: TGTGCCAGTAGTCTCTCGCTAGCGGGAGGTGGCAATGAGCAGTTCTTC. Amino acids: CASSLSLAGGGNEQFF. The J gene is TRBJ2-1, the V gene TRBV19; the match to TRBD2 covers 11 bases. V was pared by 5 bases and J by 6 bases, with 9 bases of the junction left unmatched. The CDR3 loop spans 16 amino acids. Germline CDR1 LNHDA, CDR2 SQIVND (reference sequence).

Written as DNA, the CDR3 is TGTGCCAGCAGCCCCTCCCTCCAGGCTTTCTTT. It translates to CASSPSLQAFF. The chain uses TRBV11-2 and TRBJ1-1; D unresolved. The ends were cut back, 5 bases at V and 11 bases at J, with 12 bases in the middle. The CDR3 totals 11 residues. Germline V gene sequence: CDR1 SGHAT, CDR2 FQNNGV.

This rearrangement joins TRBV7-8 to TRBJ2-6; TRBD1 matches at 9 bases. V lost 5 bases, J lost 4 bases, and 9 bases stayed unmatched. CDR1 is SGHVS and CDR2 is FQNEAQ in the germline V gene. This CDR3 is 17 amino acids long. The CDR3 DNA reads TGTGCCAGCAGCCCCAAAGGGACAGGGTCCGGGGCCAACGTCCTGACTTTC. It yields the protein CASSPKGTGSGANVLTF.

This clone was recorded once. V usage is TRBV5-4 and J usage is TRBJ2-1; D is possibly TRBD2 (6 bases). Germline loops: CDR1 SGHNT, CDR2 YYREEE (reference sequence). This CDR3 has 16 amino acids. V lost 4 bases and J lost 7, with 21 bases in between. CDR3 sequence (DNA): TGTGCCAGCAGCCTCTCACCTACCGGGAGCCAAAATGAGCAGTTCTTC. It yields the protein CASSLSPTGSQNEQFF.

The chain employs TRBV7-6 and TRBJ2-7; 10 nucleotides align to TRBD2. The CDR3 is made up of 16 amino acids. Germline V gives CDR1 SGHVS, CDR2 FNYEAQ. Germline trimming cut 5 bases from V and 0 bases from J; bases unmatched to any gene: 7. The CDR3 DNA follows: TGTGCCAGCAGCCAAAGAGGACTAGCGGCCTCCTACGAGCAGTACTTC. Translation gives CASSQRGLAASYEQYF. The complete variable domain, with remaining parts taken from reference TRBV7-6 and TRBJ2-7, reads GAGVSQSPRYKVTKRGQDVALRCDPISGHVSLYWYRQALGQGPEFLTYFNYEAQQDKSGLPNDRFSAERPEGSISTLTIQRTEQRDSAMYRCASSQRGLAASYEQYFGPGTRLTVT.

This clone was seen a few times. The chain is built from TRBV7-9 and TRBJ2-7; TRBD1 aligns across 9 bases. CDR1 and CDR2 (germline): SEHNR, FQNEAQ (reference sequence). The J segment lost 4 bases and the V segment lost 5 bases, leaving 9 bases of the junction unmatched. CDR3 length: 15 residues. CDR3 DNA sequence: TGTGCCAGCAGCCAAGGGGGACAGGGTTGGTACGAGCAGTACTTC. Translation: CASSQGGQGWYEQYF.

The count of this clone is one. The chain combines TRBV6-2 or TRBV6-3 with TRBJ1-1, with D unclear. Trimming stripped 2 bases from V and 1 base from J, with 8 bases between. Germline V lookup: CDR1 MNHEY, CDR2 SVGEGT. The CDR3 spans 14 residues. CDR3 region: CASSYPPGNTEAFF. The CDR3 bases are TGTGCCAGCAGTTACCCCCCGGGGAACACTGAAGCTTTCTTT.

The genes are TRBV5-1 and TRBJ2-5, with 9 bases aligning to TRBD1. With 2 bases clipped from V and 5 bases from J, the junction kept 4 bases outside the gene matches. Germline lookup yields CDR1 SGHRS and CDR2 YFSETQ. This CDR3 is built from 14 residues. The CDR3 here is CASSLGQGWETQYF. The CDR3 DNA sequence: TGCGCCAGCAGCTTAGGACAGGGGTGGGAGACCCAGTACTTC. The full variable domain, with the rest looked up from reference TRBV5-1 and TRBJ2-5, is KAGVTQTPRYLIKTRGQQVTLSCSPISGHRSVSWYQQTPGQGLQFLFEYFSETQRNKGNFPGRFSGRQFSNSRSEMNVSTLELGDSALYLCASSLGQGWETQYFGPGTRLLVL.

V and J are TRBV5-8 and TRBJ1-1; 12 bases match TRBD1. The CDR3 is 15 residues long. Germline assignment: CDR1 SGHTS and CDR2 YDEGEE. V was clipped by 0 bases and J by 8 bases; unmatched bases: 5. In DNA, the CDR3 is TGTGCCAGCAGCTTGGTCGGGACAGGGGGCACAGAAGCTTTCTTT. It specifies CASSLVGTGGTEAFF.

The chain joins TRBV5-6 to TRBJ1-2, with a tentative D call TRBD1 (6 bases). The V end was cut by 4 bases, the J end by 2 bases, with 12 bases between. This CDR3 has 14 amino acids. Looked up from germline, CDR1 is SGHDT and CDR2 is YYEEEE. CDR3 bases: TGTGCCAGCAGCCCCGAGGGGGAGAACTATGGCTACACCTTC. It is translated as CASSPEGENYGYTF. Variable domain in full (rest from reference TRBV5-6 and TRBJ1-2): DAGVTQSPTHLIKTRGQQVTLRCSPKSGHDTVSWYQQALGQGPQFIFQYYEEEERQRGNFPDRFSGHQFPNYSSELNVNALLLGDSALYLCASSPEGENYGYTFGSGTRLTVV.